This is a list of T cell receptor beta chains from one sample in a study of blood T cell repertoires in COVID-19. The assay was immunoSEQ multiplex PCR, and TCRdb's table has in-frame clones only and misses some. The sample lists about 270,000 clones; roughly nine tenths were seen once. Specimen: peripheral blood. Every receptor here comes from a woman aged 30 to 39 with COVID-19, enrolled during active disease. Each CDR3 is given with its conserved first and last residue. The order of the fields is J gene, clone size, D gene, V gene, CDR3 protein, CDR3 DNA. D genes are given only for firm matches. Part of the rows lack a size; the others show once, few, many or a class for expanded clones.

J: TRBJ2-3; size: .; D: TRBD2; V: TRBV5-1; CDR3: CASSGLAGNWDTQYF; DNA: TGCGCCAGCAGCGGACTAGCGGGGAATTGGGATACGCAGTATTTT
J: TRBJ2-7; size: .; D: .; V: TRBV5-5; CDR3: CASLSIGGSYEQYF; DNA: TGTGCCAGCCTCTCCATCGGGGGCTCCTACGAGCAGTACTTC
J: TRBJ1-1; size: .; D: .; V: TRBV15; CDR3: CATSSIYTEAFF; DNA: TGTGCCACCAGCAGTATTTACACTGAAGCTTTCTTT
J: TRBJ2-7; size: .; D: .; V: TRBV4-1; CDR3: CASSRATSYEQYF; DNA: TGCGCCAGCAGTCGCGCCACGAGCTACGAGCAGTACTTC
J: TRBJ2-2; size: few; D: TRBD1; V: TRBV7-8; CDR3: CASSPRGPGELFF; DNA: TGTGCCAGCAGCCCAAGGGGGCCCGGGGAGCTGTTTTTT
J: TRBJ1-3; size: once; D: .; V: TRBV7-2; CDR3: CASSLSRVSGNTIYF; DNA: TGTGCCAGCAGCTTAAGCAGGGTCTCTGGAAACACCATATATTTT
J: TRBJ2-2; size: .; D: TRBD1; V: TRBV6-5; CDR3: CATRTGRNTGELFF; DNA: TGTGCCACCAGGACAGGGCGGAACACCGGGGAGCTGTTTTTT
J: TRBJ2-1; size: .; D: TRBD1; V: TRBV5-1; CDR3: CASSLLGQGAWNEQFF; DNA: TGCGCCAGCAGCCTTTTAGGACAGGGGGCTTGGAATGAGCAGTTCTTC
J: TRBJ1-3; size: few; D: .; V: TRBV5-8; CDR3: CASSLEVSSGNTIYF; DNA: TGTGCCAGCAGCTTGGAAGTCAGCTCTGGAAACACCATATATTTT
J: TRBJ2-3; size: .; D: TRBD2; V: TRBV2; CDR3: CASSWTSGGSSTDTQYF; DNA: TGTGCCAGCAGCTGGACTAGCGGGGGCTCTAGCACAGATACGCAGTATTTT
J: TRBJ2-2; size: .; D: .; V: TRBV18; CDR3: CASSPPGRTGELFF; DNA: TGTGCCAGCTCACCACCGGGGCGAACCGGGGAGCTGTTTTTT
J: TRBJ1-1; size: .; D: TRBD1; V: TRBV19; CDR3: CASSRQGRTEAFF; DNA: TGTGCCAGTAGTAGACAGGGAAGGACTGAAGCTTTCTTT
J: TRBJ1-2; size: .; D: TRBD1; V: TRBV11-2; CDR3: CASSFEGGDYGYTF; DNA: TGTGCCAGCAGCTTTGAAGGGGGCGACTATGGCTACACCTTC
J: TRBJ1-1; size: .; D: TRBD1; V: TRBV11-2; CDR3: CASSQGATGASTEAFF; DNA: TGTGCCAGCAGCCAAGGGGCGACAGGGGCGTCCACTGAAGCTTTCTTT
J: TRBJ1-3; size: once; D: .; V: TRBV18; CDR3: CATSRPTFTIYF; DNA: TGTGCCACCTCCCGCCCGACATTTACCATATATTTT
J: TRBJ1-6; size: .; D: .; V: TRBV11-2; CDR3: CASRRDRNRVFSPLHF; DNA: TGTGCCAGCAGGAGAGATAGAAACAGGGTGTTCTCACCCCTCCACTTT
J: TRBJ1-1; size: .; D: .; V: TRBV5-1; CDR3: CASSLLGARTGPNTEAFF; DNA: TGCGCCAGCAGCTTGCTAGGGGCGAGGACGGGTCCGAACACTGAAGCTTTCTTT
J: TRBJ2-3; size: .; D: TRBD2; V: TRBV4-1; CDR3: CASSQDNRPRGTGDTQYF; DNA: TGCGCCAGCAGCCAAGATAACCGCCCGCGGGGGACTGGGGATACGCAGTATTTT
J: TRBJ1-5; size: .; D: TRBD1; V: TRBV2; CDR3: CASSGQGASNQPQHF; DNA: TGTGCCAGCAGTGGTCAGGGGGCAAGCAATCAGCCCCAGCATTTT
J: TRBJ2-1; size: once; D: .; V: TRBV5-6; CDR3: CASSPLANEQFF; DNA: TGTGCCAGCAGCCCCCTGGCCAATGAGCAGTTCTTC
J: TRBJ2-5; size: .; D: TRBD1; V: TRBV4-1; CDR3: CASSQAGTGGLETQYF; DNA: TGCGCCAGCAGCCAAGCCGGGACAGGGGGCTTAGAGACCCAGTACTTC
J: TRBJ2-5; size: .; D: TRBD1; V: TRBV7-6; CDR3: CASSRMPGQVETQYF; DNA: TGTGCCAGCAGCCGGATGCCGGGACAGGTAGAGACCCAGTACTTC
J: TRBJ1-5; size: .; D: .; V: TRBV6-5; CDR3: CASSRRGGSNQPQHF; DNA: TGTGCCAGCAGTAGACGGGGGGGTAGCAATCAGCCCCAGCATTTT
J: TRBJ2-7; size: .; D: .; V: TRBV11-2; CDR3: CASSLDGAGPLEQYF; DNA: TGTGCCAGCAGCTTAGATGGCGCGGGGCCCCTCGAGCAGTACTTC
J: TRBJ2-7; size: .; D: TRBD2; V: TRBV27; CDR3: CATGRAGHLSYEQYF; DNA: TGTGCCACCGGGAGGGCAGGACACCTTTCCTACGAGCAGTACTTC
J: TRBJ2-2; size: .; D: .; V: TRBV4-1; CDR3: CASSHILPLLDTGELFF; DNA: TGCGCCAGCAGCCACATACTACCCCTTCTAGACACCGGGGAGCTGTTTTTT
J: TRBJ2-7; size: .; D: .; V: TRBV10-2; CDR3: CASSELDTGGEQYF; DNA: TGCGCCAGCAGTGAGTTGGACACGGGCGGCGAGCAGTACTTC
J: TRBJ1-4; size: .; D: .; V: TRBV10-1; CDR3: CASKWARGNLGEKLFF; DNA: TGCGCCAGCAAGTGGGCGCGAGGGAATTTGGGGGAAAAACTGTTTTTT
J: TRBJ2-1; size: .; D: TRBD2; V: TRBV5-1; CDR3: CASSLTSGGNYNEQFF; DNA: TGCGCCAGCAGCTTGACTAGCGGGGGGAACTACAATGAGCAGTTCTTC
J: TRBJ2-7; size: .; D: .; V: TRBV5-4; CDR3: CASSTRAGSYEQYF; DNA: TGTGCCAGCAGCACCCGGGCGGGGAGTTACGAGCAGTACTTC
J: TRBJ1-5; size: .; D: .; V: TRBV25-1; CDR3: CASSESVGSNQPQHF; DNA: TGTGCCAGCAGTGAATCCGTGGGCAGCAATCAGCCCCAGCATTTT
J: TRBJ2-2; size: .; D: .; V: TRBV6-5; CDR3: CASSFLETGWTGELFF; DNA: TGTGCCAGCAGTTTCCTAGAGACAGGTTGGACCGGGGAGCTGTTTTTT
J: TRBJ1-5; size: once; D: .; V: TRBV9; CDR3: CASSVAEGRPQHF; DNA: TGTGCCAGCAGCGTAGCCGAGGGTAGGCCCCAGCATTTT
J: TRBJ1-5; size: .; D: TRBD1; V: TRBV10-1; CDR3: CASSTGAHQPQHF; DNA: TGCGCCAGCTCGACAGGGGCCCATCAGCCCCAGCATTTT
J: TRBJ2-2; size: .; D: .; V: TRBV6-5; CDR3: CASSTNPGQTGELFF; DNA: TGTGCCAGCAGTACTAACCCTGGACAAACCGGGGAGCTGTTTTTT
J: TRBJ2-7; size: .; D: TRBD1; V: TRBV3-1/TRBV3-2; CDR3: CASSPGTGGYEQYF; DNA: TGTGCCAGCAGCCCCGGGACAGGGGGCTACGAGCAGTACTTC
J: TRBJ1-5; size: .; D: .; V: TRBV19; CDR3: CASSINRYSNQPQHF; DNA: TGTGCCAGTAGTATAAACAGGTATAGCAATCAGCCCCAGCATTTT
J: TRBJ2-5; size: .; D: .; V: TRBV4-1; CDR3: CASSPRLEETQYF; DNA: TGCGCCAGCAGCCCCAGACTGGAAGAGACCCAGTACTTC
J: TRBJ2-2; size: .; D: .; V: TRBV5-1; CDR3: CASSPPRMGQTGELFF; DNA: TGCGCCAGCAGCCCTCCCAGGATGGGGCAAACCGGGGAGCTGTTTTTT
J: TRBJ2-3; size: few; D: .; V: TRBV6-6; CDR3: CASIGSRWGHTDTQYF; DNA: TGTGCCAGCATAGGTTCTCGCTGGGGGCACACAGATACGCAGTATTTT